This T cell receptor (beta chain) was obtained from a study of blood T cell repertoires in COVID-19. Background on the study: In each case, the material was cDNA or gDNA derived from T cells, B-cell-depleted T cells, or PBMCs.

Germline lookup yields CDR1 LGHNA and CDR2 YSLEER. CDR3 length: 14 residues. The V gene end was trimmed by 2 bases and the J gene end by 6 bases; junction bases not matched to a gene: 5. Grouping used clinical history reported by participants in a survey and questionnaire. Generated by immunoSEQ multiplex PCR, the TCRdb table keeps only in-frame clones and is missing some. The table shows approximately 220,000 clones, with about nine tenths occurring only once. This clonotype was sampled from a woman in her 30s who had recovered from COVID-19. Sequencing input: PBMCs or T cells enriched from blood (not recorded which). V and J are TRBV4-3 and TRBJ1-2, with 8 positions matching TRBD1. The chain's CDR3 is CASSQPGQGDGYTF. The CDR3 bases are TGCGCCAGCAGCCAACCTGGACAGGGCGATGGCTACACCTTC.